One sample yielded the 17 T cell receptor beta chains listed below, sequenced in a study of graft-versus-host responses after intestinal transplantation. The repertoire was sequenced with immunoSEQ multiplex PCR; TCRdb's copy has only in-frame clones and lacks some. Of 9,000 to 10,000 clones listed, around 94% are singletons. Sequencing was performed on PBMCs, taken 8 days after intestinal transplant. The receptors were gathered from a human patient who received an intestinal transplant, so some T cells may come from the graft donor.

V usage is TRBV19 and J usage is TRBJ1-1, with TRBD1 identical over 11 bases. This CDR3 has 17 amino acids. Germline values: CDR1 LNHDA, CDR2 SQIVND (reference sequence). J was trimmed by 4 bases and V by 0 bases; bases with no gene match: 7. The CDR3 bases are TGTGCCAGTAGTATAGATCTAGGACAGGGGGCGAGCACTGAAGCTTTCTTT. This translates into CASSIDLGQGASTEAFF.

The J gene is TRBJ2-2, the V gene TRBV27, with D perhaps TRBD1 (6 bases). The CDR3 runs to 14 residues. The V gene's germline CDR1 is MNHEY and CDR2 SMNVEV (reference sequence). Deletions cut 4 bases from V and 4 bases from J, with 10 bases between. The CDR3 DNA reads TGTGCCAGCAGTTCACGACAGGCCACCGGGGAGCTGTTTTTT. It encodes CASSSRQATGELFF.

The chain links TRBV27 to TRBJ2-3, with D perhaps TRBD2 (5 bases). Germline lookup yields CDR1 MNHEY and CDR2 SMNVEV (reference sequence). This CDR3 region has 15 residues. The V gene lost 3 bases and the J gene lost 0 bases, with 10 bases spanning the gap. This chain's CDR3 is CASSFSAGSTDTQYF. The DNA of the CDR3 is TGTGCCAGCAGTTTTTCCGCGGGTAGCACAGATACGCAGTATTTT.

The chain combines TRBV28 with TRBJ1-5, with 11 nucleotides matching TRBD1. Germline V gene data show CDR1 as MDHEN and CDR2 as SYDVKM. The CDR3 totals 14 residues. Trimming took 6 bases from V and 7 from J; bases not matched to a gene: 5. This CDR3 is CASRGTGGGQPQHF. CDR3 sequence (DNA): TGTGCCAGCAGGGGGACAGGGGGTGGGCAGCCCCAGCATTTT.

The chain recombines TRBV5-1 with TRBJ2-7; a weak D match, TRBD2 (6 bases). This CDR3 spans 16 amino acids. V lost 4 bases and J 0 bases, leaving 17 bases between the germline ends. Germline V gene lookup returns CDR1 SGHRS and CDR2 YFSETQ. The CDR3 DNA follows: TGCGCCAGCAGCCCGCTTCGCGGGACGAACTCCTACGAGCAGTACTTC. It is translated as CASSPLRGTNSYEQYF.

The chain employs TRBV15 and TRBJ2-7, with TRBD2 matching 11 bases. CDR3 size: 16 residues. J lost 0 bases, V lost 1 base, and 2 bases had no gene match. CDR1 and CDR2 (germline): LNHNV, YYDKDF (reference sequence). The CDR3: CATSRVTSGSSYEQYF. Written as DNA, the CDR3 is TGTGCCACCAGCAGAGTTACTAGCGGGAGCTCCTACGAGCAGTACTTC. The whole variable domain, filled in from reference TRBV15 and TRBJ2-7, reads DAMVIQNPRYQVTQFGKPVTLSCSQTLNHNVMYWYQQKSSQAPKLLFHYYDKDFNNEADTPDNFQSRRPNTSFCFLDIRSPGLGDTAMYLCATSRVTSGSSYEQYFGPGTRLTVT.

The rearrangement joins TRBV7-9 to TRBJ2-3, with D possibly being TRBD1 (5 bases). The CDR3 runs to 15 residues. The germline CDR1 and CDR2 sequences are SEHNR and FQNEAQ (reference sequence). Trimming pared 1 base from V and 0 bases from J, leaving 8 bases between. The CDR3 nucleotides read TGTGCCAGCAGCTTAGGGACACTTAGCACAGATACGCAGTATTTT. This translates into CASSLGTLSTDTQYF.

V and J are TRBV25-1 and TRBJ2-1, with 9 bases fitting TRBD1. This CDR3 region has 15 residues. V lost 2 bases to trimming and J lost 4 bases; unmatched junction nucleotides: 3. Germline lookup yields CDR1 MGHDK and CDR2 SYGVNS. Written as DNA, the CDR3 is TGTGCCAGCAGTGAAGGGACAGGGAATTACAATGAGCAGTTCTTC. It codes for CASSEGTGNYNEQFF.

The chain couples TRBV5-1 to TRBJ2-7; D unresolved. This CDR3 has 14 amino acids. Deletions cut 0 bases from V and 3 bases from J, with 10 bases between. CDR1 is SGHRS, CDR2 YFSETQ, per germline. This CDR3 is CASSLGLLGYEQYF. CDR3 coding DNA: TGCGCCAGCAGCTTGGGACTTTTGGGCTACGAGCAGTACTTC.

The gene calls are TRBV12-5 and TRBJ2-1, with no clear D. V was pared by 4 bases and J by 7 bases, with 14 bases between. The germline V gene encodes CDR1 LGHNT and CDR2 FRNRAP. The CDR3 runs 14 residues. The CDR3 loop is CASGSDPGGNEQFF. The CDR3 bases are TGTGCTAGTGGTTCCGACCCGGGTGGGAATGAGCAGTTCTTC.

This clone was found once. V is TRBV2 and J is TRBJ2-4; 7 nucleotides line up with TRBD2. Germline V CDR1 and CDR2: SNHLY, FYNNEI. After removal of 11 bases from V and 1 base from J, the junction contained 14 bases not matched to a gene. CDR3 length: 16 residues. The CDR3 DNA sequence: TGTGCCGTATCTCCACGGGGGGTATCTGCCAAAAACATTCAGTACTTC. Its translation is CAVSPRGVSAKNIQYF.

The chain carries TRBV18 and TRBJ1-4; D gene unclear. The ends were cut back, 2 bases at V and 1 base at J, with 14 bases in the middle. The CDR3 has 17 residues. Germline CDR1 KGHSH, CDR2 LQKENI. CDR3 nucleotide sequence: TGTGCCAGCTCACCATTCCCAGGTCTAAGAACTAATGAAAAACTGTTTTTT. This sequence encodes CASSPFPGLRTNEKLFF.

The rearrangement uses TRBV10-3 and TRBJ2-7, with 10 bases fitting TRBD2. Germline CDR1 is ENHRY and CDR2 is SYGVKD. The CDR3 has 14 amino acids. V lost 3 bases and J lost 7; bases outside the gene matches: 6. CDR3 sequence (DNA): TGTGCCATCAGTGAAGGTAGCGGGGGGCTTGAGCAGTACTTC. Translation gives CAISEGSGGLEQYF.

This chain uses TRBV28 with TRBJ1-1, with TRBD1 matching 9 bases. Per germline, CDR1 MDHEN and CDR2 SYDVKM. J gave up 3 bases and V 6 bases, and 11 bases lay outside the gene matches. The CDR3 extends over 16 amino acids. As DNA, the CDR3 is TGTGCCAGCAGCTCGACGGGACAGGGAAGATACACTGAAGCTTTCTTT. Translated: CASSSTGQGRYTEAFF.

The rearrangement links TRBV19 to TRBJ1-6, with D possibly TRBD1 on 5 matching bases. The CDR3 contains 13 residues. The ends were cut back, 9 bases at V and 6 bases at J, with 12 bases in the middle. CDR1 and CDR2 (germline): LNHDA, SQIVND (reference sequence). CDR3 region: CASKVGGNSPLHF. CDR3 nucleotide sequence: TGTGCCAGCAAAGTCGGGGGTAATTCACCCCTCCACTTT.

The chain combines TRBV18 with TRBJ1-6, with a possible D match to TRBD1 (6 bases). The germline gives CDR1 KGHSH, CDR2 LQKENI. V was clipped by 6 bases and J by 7 bases, with 13 bases between them. CDR3 length: 14 residues. CDR3 in amino acids: CASSKTGTNSPLHF. CDR3 in DNA: TGTGCCAGCTCCAAGACAGGTACCAATTCACCCCTCCACTTT.

This clone appeared once. The chain combines TRBV15 with TRBJ2-5; D is tentatively TRBD1 or TRBD2 (6 bases each). CDR1 is LNHNV, CDR2 YYDKDF, per germline (reference sequence). CDR3 length equals 14 residues. V gave up 7 bases and J gave up 1 base, with 13 bases separating them. The CDR3, as DNA: TGTGCCACCAACGTAGCGGACAGCCAAGAGACCCAGTACTTC. Residues: CATNVADSQETQYF. Variable domain in full (rest from reference TRBV15 and TRBJ2-5): DAMVIQNPRYQVTQFGKPVTLSCSQTLNHNVMYWYQQKSSQAPKLLFHYYDKDFNNEADTPDNFQSRRPNTSFCFLDIRSPGLGDTAMYLCATNVADSQETQYFGPGTRLLVL.